The entry below describes one TCR beta chain. Antigen specificity is unknown. This specimen belongs to a study of T cell clones after liver transplantation. Study at large: Patients counted as tolerant after at least one year off all immunosuppression, enzymes not exceeding twice normal. Study results and limitations: Graft donor-reactive T cells may have migrated into the graft rather than being deleted.

Clones were read by immunoSEQ multiplex PCR, and TCRdb kept only the in-frame ones, dropping some. The table shows around 76,000 clones, with 75% to 90% occurring only once. This sample comprised CD4+ T cells from blood, obtained 12 months after liver transplant. The source of this sequence is a human patient who received a liver transplant. Some T cells may be transferred from the graft donor.

CDR3 in DNA: TGTGCCACCAAGAATACAGGGACCTCATTCTACGAGCAGTACTTC. It is translated as CATKNTGTSFYEQYF. This chain joins TRBV6-1 and TRBJ2-7, with TRBD1 as a possible D gene (6 bases). Germline V gene sequence: CDR1 MNHNS, CDR2 SASEGT. This CDR3 spans 15 amino acids. Trimming took off 10 bases at V and 3 bases at J, with 22 bases between the two ends.